This entry lists 26 T cell receptor beta chains sequenced from one sample in a study of T cells after posttransplantation cyclophosphamide. Sequenced by immunoSEQ multiplex PCR; TCRdb stores in-frame clones only, minus some. This sample has approximately 26,000 clones, with around 86% found just once. Sequenced input: PBMCs. These receptors were obtained from a man aged 50 or older.

As for this clone: Its ends do not fully match the called genes, so a read error is possible. Additional DNA sequences in this sample encode the identical CDR3. The chain uses TRBV11-2 and TRBJ1-3, with D possibly being TRBD1 (6 bases). Germline CDR1 SGHAT, CDR2 FQNNGV. The CDR3 has 14 residues. The CDR3 DNA reads as TGCGCCAGCAGCTCGACAGGCTCTGGAAACACCATATATTTT. Its protein is CASSSTGSGNTIYF.

The V and J genes are TRBV9 and TRBJ2-2; the D is unclear. The germline gives CDR1 SGDLS, CDR2 YYNGEE. Trimming pared 5 bases from V and 0 bases from J, leaving 5 bases between. The CDR3 is 13 residues long. CDR3 DNA sequence: TGTGCCAGCAGTAATACGAACACCGGGGAGCTGTTTTTT. Its protein product is CASSNTNTGELFF.

The chain recombines TRBV5-1 with TRBJ2-5; 8 bases agree with TRBD2. The J call is uncertain, as TRBJ2-7 better fits the DNA end. The CDR3 loop spans 13 amino acids. Germline CDR1 reads SGHRS; CDR2 reads YFSETQ. Written as DNA, the CDR3 is TGCGCCAGCAGAGCGGGAGTAGGCTACGAGCAGTACTTC. It codes for CASRAGVGYEQYF.

The chain is built from TRBV7-8 and TRBJ2-7; 11 positions agree with TRBD2. Trimming at V came to 1 base and at J to 6 bases, leaving 5 bases not matched to a gene. This CDR3 is built from 15 residues. From germline, CDR1 is SGHVS and CDR2 FQNEAQ. The CDR3 nucleotides read TGTGCCAGCAGCTTAGATTTAGCGGGAGGGACCGAGCAGTACTTC. Protein sequence: CASSLDLAGGTEQYF.

The rearrangement links TRBV7-2 to TRBJ2-7; 14 bases match TRBD2. J was trimmed by 7 bases and V by 4 bases; bases with no gene match: 15. The germline CDR1 and CDR2 sequences are SGHTA and FQGNSA. This CDR3 spans 18 amino acids. The CDR3 nucleotides are TGTGCCAGCAGCTCCGGACTAGCGGGGGGCCTTAGGACTAGTGAGCAGTACTTC. This translates into CASSSGLAGGLRTSEQYF.

This chain uses TRBV29-1 with TRBJ2-3; D gene uncertain. Germline V gene data show CDR1 as SQVTM and CDR2 as ANQGSEA. Trimming removed 7 bases at V and 0 bases at J, with 8 bases between. The CDR3 contains 12 residues. The CDR3 DNA reads TGCAGCGCCGAGGATAGCACAGATACGCAGTATTTT. Translating it yields CSAEDSTDTQYF.

The chain employs TRBV29-1 and TRBJ2-1, with 12 nucleotides matching TRBD2. The ends lost 4 bases at V and 0 bases at J; junction bases unmatched: 1. Germline assignment: CDR1 SQVTM and CDR2 ANQGSEA. The CDR3 contains 15 residues. DNA for the CDR3: TGCAGCGTTGTGACTAGCGGGAGCTCCTACAATGAGCAGTTCTTC. Its protein product is CSVVTSGSSYNEQFF.

V gene TRBV5-1 combines with J gene TRBJ2-3; TRBD1 matches 11 bases. This CDR3 is 12 amino acids long. The V gene end was trimmed by 3 bases and the J gene end by 9 bases; junction bases not matched to a gene: 0. Germline V gives CDR1 SGHRS, CDR2 YFSETQ. In DNA, the CDR3 is TGCGCCAGCAGCTGGGACAGGGGGACGCAGTATTTT. This gives the protein CASSWDRGTQYF.

This clone was seen a single time. The V and J genes are TRBV6-5 and TRBJ2-5; D unresolved. Germline V CDR1 and CDR2: MNHEY, SVGAGI. The V end was cut by 0 bases, the J end by 5 bases, with 13 bases between. The CDR3 spans 15 residues. Written as DNA, the CDR3 is TGTGCCAGCAGTTACTCGGTTCTGGCCTCGGAGACCCAGTACTTC. This translates into CASSYSVLASETQYF.

The CDR3 is CASSTGQGYGNQPQHF. CDR3 bases: TGTGCCAGTAGTACCGGACAGGGATACGGGAATCAGCCCCAGCATTTT. The chain links TRBV19 to TRBJ1-5; TRBD1 agrees at 8 bases. This CDR3 contains 16 residues. V shed 4 bases, J shed 4 bases, and the junction held 9 bases outside the gene matches. Per the germline V gene, CDR1 is LNHDA and CDR2 is SQIVND (reference sequence).

This clone was counted once. The chain carries TRBV11-2 and TRBJ2-7; D is possibly TRBD2 (8 bases). In germline, CDR1 is SGHAT, CDR2 FQNNGV. There are 16 residues in the CDR3. Trimming took off 5 bases at V and 1 base at J, with 18 bases between the two ends. The CDR3 nucleotides read TGTGCCAGCAGCCGGGGGGGGGACAGTATTTCCTACGAGCAGTACTTC. Protein sequence: CASSRGGDSISYEQYF.

This chain links TRBV9 with TRBJ2-1, with D possibly TRBD1 on 5 matching bases. CDR1 and CDR2 (germline): SGDLS, YYNGEE. The V end was cut by 4 bases, the J end by 3 bases, with 8 bases between. The length of the CDR3 is 13 residues. The CDR3 bases are TGTGCCAGCAGCCCCAGGGTCTACAATGAGCAGTTCTTC. It specifies CASSPRVYNEQFF.

J is TRBJ2-1 and V is TRBV7-3, with 7 bases identical to TRBD1. The CDR3 runs to 14 residues. V lost 5 bases and J lost 1; bases outside the gene matches: 2. Germline lookup yields CDR1 SGHTA and CDR2 FQGTGA. Here the CDR3 DNA reads TGTGCCAGCAGCATACAGGGGTCCTACAATGAGCAGTTCTTC. Amino acids: CASSIQGSYNEQFF.

The chain uses TRBV20-1 and TRBJ1-1; tentative D call: TRBD1 (5 bases). The CDR3 length is 10 residues. Germline V gene sequence: CDR1 DFQATT, CDR2 SNEGSKA (reference sequence). Trimming shortened V by 8 bases and J by 4 bases, and 8 bases separated the two germline ends. The CDR3: CSNGATEAFF. CDR3 DNA: TGCAGTAATGGGGCCACTGAAGCTTTCTTT.

The J gene is TRBJ2-7, the V gene TRBV27; D might be TRBD2 (6 bases). The CDR3 has 13 residues. Germline CDR1 and CDR2: MNHEY and SMNVEV (reference sequence). Trimming cost V 2 bases and J 3 bases, with 8 bases left between them. CDR3 in amino acids: CASSLRGGYEQYF. CDR3 DNA: TGTGCCAGCAGTTTACGGGGAGGCTACGAGCAGTACTTC.

This chain joins TRBV7-9 and TRBJ2-2, with 7 positions matching TRBD2. The CDR3 covers 14 residues. Germline V lookup: CDR1 SEHNR, CDR2 FQNEAQ (reference sequence). Trimming cost V 7 bases and J 3 bases; bases outside gene matches: 5. DNA for the CDR3: TGTGCCAGCACGCAGCGGGGCTACACCGGGGAGCTGTTTTTT. Translated, it gives CASTQRGYTGELFF.

CDR3 protein: CASSSIAGSQQFF. For the CDR3, the DNA is TGTGCCAGCAGCTCAATCGCCGGGAGCCAGCAGTTCTTC. This chain joins TRBV7-3 and TRBJ2-1; D possibly corresponds to TRBD2 (6 bases). The germline V gene has CDR1 SGHTA and CDR2 FQGTGA. V lost 4 bases, J lost 11 bases, and 15 bases lay in between. This CDR3 is built from 13 residues.

The chain combines TRBV19 with TRBJ1-5; D remains unclear. Germline CDR1 LNHDA, CDR2 SQIVND (reference sequence). The CDR3 runs 17 residues. V lost 10 bases and J 0 bases, leaving 22 bases between the germline ends. CDR3 in amino acids: CATSLERLIYSNQPQHF. CDR3 sequence (DNA): TGTGCCACCTCGTTAGAGAGACTCATTTATAGCAATCAGCCCCAGCATTTT.

The chain couples TRBV30 to TRBJ2-5; D is ambiguous. V shed 2 bases and J shed 7 bases, with 14 bases lying between them. Germline CDR1 GTSNPN, CDR2 SVGIG (reference sequence). The CDR3 contains 13 residues. The CDR3 sequence: CAWSTLGSGTQYF. CDR3 bases: TGTGCCTGGAGTACACTCGGGTCTGGGACCCAGTACTTC.

This chain links TRBV7-9 with TRBJ2-7; 9 nucleotides match TRBD2. Trimming cost V 5 bases and J 0 bases; bases outside gene matches: 11. Per germline, CDR1 SEHNR and CDR2 FQNEAQ (reference sequence). The CDR3 consists of 17 residues. The CDR3 nucleotides are TGTGCCAGCAGCCACCCCAGTAGCGGGAGAAGCTCCTACGAGCAGTACTTC. It codes for CASSHPSSGRSSYEQYF.

This rearrangement joins TRBV28 to TRBJ2-2; D is possibly TRBD1 (6 bases). The germline V and J ends were trimmed by 3 bases and 1 base, with 21 bases remaining between them. CDR1 is MDHEN and CDR2 is SYDVKM in the germline V gene. The CDR3 contains 19 residues. CDR3 DNA sequence: TGTGCCAGCAGTTTTCCTCCCCGACTGGGGGCAGGGAACACCGGGGAGCTGTTTTTT. Translated, it gives CASSFPPRLGAGNTGELFF.

This clone was observed once. This sequence joins TRBV5-1 and TRBJ2-5; D is perhaps TRBD1 (5 bases). The CDR3 sequence is 14 residues long. V lost 0 bases to trimming and J lost 3 bases, with 9 bases between them. The germline V gene encodes CDR1 SGHRS and CDR2 YFSETQ. CDR3 sequence: CASSLDPGKETQYF. Written as DNA, the CDR3 is TGCGCCAGCAGCTTGGATCCAGGGAAAGAGACCCAGTACTTC. The full variable domain, its missing parts supplied by reference TRBV5-1 and TRBJ2-5, is KAGVTQTPRYLIKTRGQQVTLSCSPISGHRSVSWYQQTPGQGLQFLFEYFSETQRNKGNFPGRFSGRQFSNSRSEMNVSTLELGDSALYLCASSLDPGKETQYFGPGTRLLVL.

This chain connects TRBV14 to TRBJ1-1, with 10 bases matching TRBD1. The V gene's germline CDR1 is SGHDN and CDR2 FVKESK. The CDR3 is 16 amino acids. V trimming: 4 bases; J trimming: 4 bases; junction bases outside the gene matches: 9. Written as DNA, the CDR3 is TGTGCCAGCAGCCTAGACAGGGGGCATCGGGGCACTGAAGCTTTCTTT. Its protein is CASSLDRGHRGTEAFF.

The chain has TRBV7-9 and TRBJ1-1; D may be TRBD1 (6 bases). V lost 4 bases and J 10 bases, leaving 16 bases between the germline ends. Germline V gene sequence: CDR1 SEHNR, CDR2 FQNEAQ (reference sequence). CDR3 length: 13 residues. CDR3 nucleotide sequence: TGTGCCAGCAGCTCCGGGCAGGGGCTTGGAGCTTTCTTT. This translates into CASSSGQGLGAFF.

The V call is TRBV7-9, the J call TRBJ1-3; D is ambiguous. CDR1 and CDR2 from the germline V gene are SEHNR and FQNEAQ (reference sequence). V was cut by 5 bases and J by 0 bases, with 11 bases left in between. This CDR3 is 15 amino acids long. The chain's CDR3 is CASSNGGSSGNTIYF. DNA for the CDR3: TGTGCCAGCAGCAACGGCGGGAGCTCTGGAAACACCATATATTTT. Looking up the rest from reference TRBV7-9 and TRBJ1-3 gives the full variable domain: DTGVSQNPRHKITKRGQNVTFRCDPISEHNRLYWYRQTLGQGPEFLTYFQNEAQLEKSRLLSDRFSAERPKGSFSTLEIQRTEQGDSAMYLCASSNGGSSGNTIYFGEGSWLTVV.

This chain links TRBV28 with TRBJ1-2, with 8 bases lining up with TRBD1. After removal of 4 bases from V and 5 bases from J, the junction contained 3 bases not matched to a gene. The CDR3 contains 13 residues. Germline V lookup: CDR1 MDHEN, CDR2 SYDVKM. This CDR3 is CASSYGQGYGYTF. The CDR3 DNA follows: TGTGCCAGCAGTTACGGACAGGGATATGGCTACACCTTC.